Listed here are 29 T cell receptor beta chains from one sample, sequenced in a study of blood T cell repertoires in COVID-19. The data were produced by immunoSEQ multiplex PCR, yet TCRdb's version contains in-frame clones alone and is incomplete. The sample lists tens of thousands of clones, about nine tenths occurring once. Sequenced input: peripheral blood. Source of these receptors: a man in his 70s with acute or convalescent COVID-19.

The CDR3 region has the DNA TGTGCCAGCAGCCAGCCGGGTCCTCCCTCCTACGAGCAGTACTTC. Protein product: CASSQPGPPSYEQYF. This sequence joins TRBV7-9 and TRBJ2-7; no clear D gene. Between the trimmed V and J ends, which lost 5 bases and 0 bases, there was a span of 14 bases. Germline CDR1 is SEHNR and CDR2 is FQNEAQ (reference sequence). CDR3 length equals 15 residues.

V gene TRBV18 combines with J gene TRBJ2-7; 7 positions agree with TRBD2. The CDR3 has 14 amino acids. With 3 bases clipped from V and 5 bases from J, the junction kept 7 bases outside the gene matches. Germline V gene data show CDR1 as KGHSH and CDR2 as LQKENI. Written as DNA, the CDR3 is TGTGCCAGCTCACCGGAAAGGGGAGGGCACGAGCAGTACTTC. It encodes CASSPERGGHEQYF.

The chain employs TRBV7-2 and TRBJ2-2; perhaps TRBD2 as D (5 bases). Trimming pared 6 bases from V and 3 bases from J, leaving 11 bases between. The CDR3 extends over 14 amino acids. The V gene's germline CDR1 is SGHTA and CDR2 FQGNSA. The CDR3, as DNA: TGTGCCAGCAGATCCAGCGGCGACACCGGGGAGCTGTTTTTT. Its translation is CASRSSGDTGELFF.

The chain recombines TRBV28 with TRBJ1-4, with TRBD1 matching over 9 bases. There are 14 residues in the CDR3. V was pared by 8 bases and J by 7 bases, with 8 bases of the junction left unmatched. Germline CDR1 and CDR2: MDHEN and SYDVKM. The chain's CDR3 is CASRTGTGIEKLFF. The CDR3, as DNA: TGTGCCAGCCGTACCGGGACAGGGATTGAAAAACTGTTTTTT.

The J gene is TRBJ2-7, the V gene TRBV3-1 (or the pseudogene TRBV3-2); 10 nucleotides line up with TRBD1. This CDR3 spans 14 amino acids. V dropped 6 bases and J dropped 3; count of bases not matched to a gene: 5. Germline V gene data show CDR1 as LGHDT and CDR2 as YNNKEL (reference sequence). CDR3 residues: CASSRTGGSYEQYF. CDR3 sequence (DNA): TGTGCCAGCAGTCGGACAGGGGGAAGCTACGAGCAGTACTTC.

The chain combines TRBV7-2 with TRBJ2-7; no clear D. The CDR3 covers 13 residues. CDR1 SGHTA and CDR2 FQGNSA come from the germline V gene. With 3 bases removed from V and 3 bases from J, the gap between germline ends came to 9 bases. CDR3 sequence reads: CASSFAGNYEQYF. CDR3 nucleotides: TGTGCCAGCAGCTTCGCAGGAAACTACGAGCAGTACTTC.

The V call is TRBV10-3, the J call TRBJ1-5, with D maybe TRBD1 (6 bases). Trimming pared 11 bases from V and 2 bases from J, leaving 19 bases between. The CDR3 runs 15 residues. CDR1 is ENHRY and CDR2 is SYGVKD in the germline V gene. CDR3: CASPGGAGGNQPQHF. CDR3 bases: TGTGCCTCCCCGGGGGGGGCGGGGGGCAATCAGCCCCAGCATTTT.

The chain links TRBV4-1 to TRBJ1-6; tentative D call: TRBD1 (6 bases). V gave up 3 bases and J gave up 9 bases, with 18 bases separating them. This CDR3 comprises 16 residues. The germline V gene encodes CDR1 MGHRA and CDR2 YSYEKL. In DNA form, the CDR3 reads TGCGCCAGCAGCCAGGGTCACAGGGTAGTTTCTTCACCCCTCCACTTT. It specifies CASSQGHRVVSSPLHF.

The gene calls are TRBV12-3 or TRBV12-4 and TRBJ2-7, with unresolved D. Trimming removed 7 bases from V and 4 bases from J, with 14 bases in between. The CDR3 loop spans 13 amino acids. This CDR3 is CASNSDSTYEQYF. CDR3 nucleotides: TGTGCCAGCAATTCTGACTCTACTTACGAGCAGTACTTC.

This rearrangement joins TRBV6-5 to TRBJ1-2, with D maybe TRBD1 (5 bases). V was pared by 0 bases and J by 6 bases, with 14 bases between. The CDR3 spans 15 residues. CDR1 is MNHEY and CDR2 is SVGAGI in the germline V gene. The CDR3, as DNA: TGTGCCAGCAGTTACTCGCGGGGGGGTCTTAATGGCTACACCTTC. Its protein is CASSYSRGGLNGYTF.

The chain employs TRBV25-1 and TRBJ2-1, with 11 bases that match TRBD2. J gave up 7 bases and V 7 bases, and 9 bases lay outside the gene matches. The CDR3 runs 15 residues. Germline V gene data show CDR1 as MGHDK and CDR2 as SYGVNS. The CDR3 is CASTTTSGSGNEQFF. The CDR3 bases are TGTGCCAGCACCACAACTAGCGGGAGTGGGAATGAGCAGTTCTTC.

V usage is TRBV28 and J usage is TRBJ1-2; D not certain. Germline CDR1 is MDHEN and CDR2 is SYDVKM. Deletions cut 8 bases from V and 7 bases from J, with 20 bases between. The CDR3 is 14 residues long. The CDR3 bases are TGTGCCAGCTCCTCCCTCGAGGCAGTCACTGGCTACACCTTC. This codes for CASSSLEAVTGYTF.

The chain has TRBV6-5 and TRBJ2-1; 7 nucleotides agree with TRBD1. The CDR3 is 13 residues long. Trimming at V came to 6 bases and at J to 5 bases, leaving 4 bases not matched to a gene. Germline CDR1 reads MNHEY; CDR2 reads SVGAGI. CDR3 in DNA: TGTGCCAGCAGGACTACAGGGGACAATGAGCAGTTCTTC. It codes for CASRTTGDNEQFF.

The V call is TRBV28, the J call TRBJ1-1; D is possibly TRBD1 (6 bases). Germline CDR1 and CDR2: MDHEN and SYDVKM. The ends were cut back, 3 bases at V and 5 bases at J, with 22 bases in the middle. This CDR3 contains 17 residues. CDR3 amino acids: CASSFLDGSPRGTEAFF. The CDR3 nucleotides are TGTGCCAGCAGTTTTCTCGACGGGTCCCCGAGGGGGACTGAAGCTTTCTTT.

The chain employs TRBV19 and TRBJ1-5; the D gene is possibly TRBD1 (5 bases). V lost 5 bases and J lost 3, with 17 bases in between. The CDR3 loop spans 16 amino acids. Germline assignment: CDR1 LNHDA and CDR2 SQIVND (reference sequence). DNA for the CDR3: TGTGCCAGTAGTCCGGTTTTGGGACTGATCAATCAGCCCCAGCATTTT. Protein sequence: CASSPVLGLINQPQHF. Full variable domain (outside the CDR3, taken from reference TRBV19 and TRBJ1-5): DGGITQSPKYLFRKEGQNVTLSCEQNLNHDAMYWYRQDPGQGLRLIYYSQIVNDFQKGDIAEGYSVSREKKESFPLTVTSAQKNPTAFYLCASSPVLGLINQPQHFGDGTRLSIL.

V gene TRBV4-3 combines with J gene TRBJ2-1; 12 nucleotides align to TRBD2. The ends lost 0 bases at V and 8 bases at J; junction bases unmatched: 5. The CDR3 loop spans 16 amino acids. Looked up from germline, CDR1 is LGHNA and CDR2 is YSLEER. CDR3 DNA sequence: TGCGCCAGCAGCCAAGAGTCTAGCGGGGGGGTCGATGAGCAGTTCTTC. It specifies CASSQESSGGVDEQFF.

CDR3 coding DNA: TGTGCCAGCACCCGAAAGGGAGAGGGTGAGCAGTTCTTC. Encoded protein: CASTRKGEGEQFF. The V call is TRBV2, the J call TRBJ2-1; TRBD2 is a possible D gene (5 bases). V lost 7 bases and J 9 bases, leaving 16 bases between the germline ends. The CDR3 sequence is 13 residues long. Germline CDR1 is SNHLY and CDR2 is FYNNEI.

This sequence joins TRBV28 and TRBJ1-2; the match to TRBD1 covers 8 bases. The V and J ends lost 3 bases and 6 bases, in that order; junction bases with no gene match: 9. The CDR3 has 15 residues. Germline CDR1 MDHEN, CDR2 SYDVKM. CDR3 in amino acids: CASSLIAGGGDGYTF. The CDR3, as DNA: TGTGCCAGCAGTTTGATTGCAGGGGGCGGGGATGGCTACACCTTC.

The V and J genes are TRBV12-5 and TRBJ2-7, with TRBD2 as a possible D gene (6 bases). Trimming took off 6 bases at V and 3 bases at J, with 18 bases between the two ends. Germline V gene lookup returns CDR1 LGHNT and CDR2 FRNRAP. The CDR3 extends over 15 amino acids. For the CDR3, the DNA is TGTGCTAGTGGGGGGGGAGTCAGGATCAACTACGAGCAGTACTTC. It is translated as CASGGGVRINYEQYF.

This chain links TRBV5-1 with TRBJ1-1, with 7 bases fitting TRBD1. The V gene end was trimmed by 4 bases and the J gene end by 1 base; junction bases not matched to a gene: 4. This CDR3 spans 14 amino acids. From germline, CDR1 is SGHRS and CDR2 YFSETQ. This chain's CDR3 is CASSMDRSNTEAFF. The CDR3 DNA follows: TGCGCCAGCAGCATGGACAGGTCGAACACTGAAGCTTTCTTT.

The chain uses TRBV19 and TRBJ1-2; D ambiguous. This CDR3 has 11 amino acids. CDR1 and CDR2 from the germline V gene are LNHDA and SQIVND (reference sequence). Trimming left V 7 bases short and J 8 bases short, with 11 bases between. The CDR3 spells CASTGGNGYTF. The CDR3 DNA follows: TGTGCCAGTACTGGAGGGAACGGCTACACCTTC.

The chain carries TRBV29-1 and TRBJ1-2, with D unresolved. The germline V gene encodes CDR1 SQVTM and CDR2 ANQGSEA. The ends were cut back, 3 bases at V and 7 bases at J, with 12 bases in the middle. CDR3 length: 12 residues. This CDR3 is CSVERQFSGYTF. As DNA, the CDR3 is TGCAGCGTTGAGCGGCAGTTCTCTGGCTACACCTTC.

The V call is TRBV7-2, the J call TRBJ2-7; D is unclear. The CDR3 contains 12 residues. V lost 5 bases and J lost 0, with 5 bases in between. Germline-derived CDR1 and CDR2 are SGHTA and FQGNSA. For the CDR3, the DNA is TGTGCCAGCAGCCTAAGCTCCTACGAGCAGTACTTC. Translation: CASSLSSYEQYF. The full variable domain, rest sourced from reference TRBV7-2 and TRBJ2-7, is GAGVSQSPSNKVTEKGKDVELRCDPISGHTALYWYRQSLGQGLEFLIYFQGNSAPDKSGLPSDRFSAERTGGSVSTLTIQRTQQEDSAVYLCASSLSSYEQYFGPGTRLTVT.

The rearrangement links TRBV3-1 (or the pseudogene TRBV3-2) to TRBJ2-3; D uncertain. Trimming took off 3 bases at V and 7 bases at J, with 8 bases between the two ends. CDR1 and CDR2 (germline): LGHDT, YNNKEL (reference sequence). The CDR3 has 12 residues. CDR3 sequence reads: CASSQRENTQYF. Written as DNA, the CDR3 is TGTGCCAGCAGCCAGAGAGAGAATACGCAGTATTTT.

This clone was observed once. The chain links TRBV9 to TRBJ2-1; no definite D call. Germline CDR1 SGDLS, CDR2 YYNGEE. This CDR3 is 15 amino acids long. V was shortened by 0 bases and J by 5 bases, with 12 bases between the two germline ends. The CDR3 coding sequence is TGTGCCAGCAGCGTAGGGATACAGTCTAACAATGAGCAGTTCTTC. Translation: CASSVGIQSNNEQFF. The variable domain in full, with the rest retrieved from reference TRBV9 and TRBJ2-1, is DSGVTQTPKHLITATGQRVTLRCSPRSGDLSVYWYQQSLDQGLQFLIQYYNGEERAKGNILERFSAQQFPDLHSELNLSSLELGDSALYFCASSVGIQSNNEQFFGPGTRLTVL.

The CDR3: CATRRDKETQYF. The CDR3 DNA reads as TGTGCCACGCGGAGGGATAAAGAGACCCAGTACTTC. This sequence joins TRBV19 and TRBJ2-5; a possible D gene is TRBD2 (6 bases). Between the trimmed V and J ends, which lost 10 bases and 3 bases, there was a span of 12 bases. The V gene's germline CDR1 is LNHDA and CDR2 SQIVND (reference sequence). This CDR3 is 12 amino acids long.

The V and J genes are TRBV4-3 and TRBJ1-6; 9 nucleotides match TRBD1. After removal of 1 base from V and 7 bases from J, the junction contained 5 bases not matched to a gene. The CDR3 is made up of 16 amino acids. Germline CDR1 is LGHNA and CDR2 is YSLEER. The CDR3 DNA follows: TGCGCCAGCAGCCAAGTTCCGGGACAGGGAAATTCACCCCTCCACTTT. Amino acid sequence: CASSQVPGQGNSPLHF.

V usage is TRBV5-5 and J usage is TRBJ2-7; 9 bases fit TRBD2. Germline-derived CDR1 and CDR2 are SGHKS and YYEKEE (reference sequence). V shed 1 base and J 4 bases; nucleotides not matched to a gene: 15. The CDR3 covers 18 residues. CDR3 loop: CASSLKGGFGTSLYEQYF. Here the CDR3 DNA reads TGTGCCAGCAGCTTGAAGGGAGGTTTTGGGACTAGCTTGTACGAGCAGTACTTC.

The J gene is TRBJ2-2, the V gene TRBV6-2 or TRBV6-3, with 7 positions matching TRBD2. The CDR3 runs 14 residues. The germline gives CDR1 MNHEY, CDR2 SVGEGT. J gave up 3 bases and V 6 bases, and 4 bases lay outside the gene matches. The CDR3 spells CASSPTSDTGELFF. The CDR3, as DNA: TGTGCCAGCAGCCCTACTAGCGACACCGGGGAGCTGTTTTTT.